This T cell receptor (beta chain) stems from a study of CD8+CD57+ T cells in acquired aplastic anemia. For CDR3 and TCR beta VDJ profiling, genomic DNA was the template used. Each CDR3 protein gets one entry after TCRdb re-called the reads with MiXCR. The table shows approximately 250,000 distinct CDR3 sequences, with approximately 86% occurring only once. Concerning this clonotype itself: One end of the junction is discordant with germline, which a read error may explain.

The CDR3 is 16 amino acids. Per the germline V gene, CDR1 is SGHTA and CDR2 is FQGTGA. Patients picked for sequencing had shown CD8+CD57+ cell expansion detected by flow cytometry. The J gene is TRBJ2-1, the V gene TRBV7-3; 7 nucleotides align to TRBD1. Sequencing input: sorted CD4+, CD8+, or CD8+CD57+ T cells (not recorded which) from PBMCs. The sequence was collected from a human donor with aplastic anemia. The DNA of the CDR3 is TGTGCCAGCGGCTTAGATCTGACAGGGAGCACTGAAGCTCAGTTCTTC. The encoded protein is CASGLDLTGSTEAQFF.